The present T cell receptor beta chain was sequenced within a study of read filtering for tumor transcriptome and immune sequencing. The library was built from approximately 400 ng RNA with molecular barcoded adaptors for alpha/delta and beta/gamma chains. TCRdb used MiXCR to reprocess the reads, holding one entry per CDR3 protein. This repertoire shows 46,000 or so distinct CDR3 sequences, roughly a fifth found once; its top ten account for 15%. This clonotype was detected many times. Trimming removed 1 base from V and 2 bases from J; junction bases left unmatched: 3. Looked up from germline, CDR1 is SGHVS and CDR2 is FQNEAQ. This CDR3 contains 15 residues.

The chain employs TRBV7-8 and TRBJ2-3; 7 nucleotides line up with TRBD2. The clonotype originates from a donor aged 40 or over with multiple myeloma. Material for sequencing was a population of CD138-negative cells sorted from bone marrow. The CDR3 DNA reads TGTGCCAGCAGCTTAGGAGCGGGATTCACAGATACGCAGTATTTT. Its translation: CASSLGAGFTDTQYF.